The 2 T cell receptor beta chains reported below all come from one sample, sequenced in a study of cytomegalovirus exposure and HLA in healthy donors. The primer mix had 60 Vbeta and 13 Jbeta primers. Sequenced by immunoSEQ multiplex PCR; TCRdb stores in-frame clones only, minus some. The sample includes about 71,000 clones, about 70% of them seen just once. Sample: PBMCs. These receptors were obtained from a man in his forties in good health and CMV-seropositive.

CDR3 DNA: TGCGCCAGCAGCATCCTGGACAGGGGTAAAGGCTACACCTTC. Its translation is CASSILDRGKGYTF. The chain couples TRBV5-1 to TRBJ1-2, with TRBD1 identical over 9 bases. CDR1 SGHRS and CDR2 YFSETQ come from the germline V gene. Trimming took 4 bases from V and 8 from J; bases not matched to a gene: 9. The CDR3 sequence is 14 residues long.

The chain recombines TRBV5-1 with TRBJ1-5; 7 bases are a match to TRBD1. Germline V gene sequence: CDR1 SGHRS, CDR2 YFSETQ. The CDR3 is 14 residues long. The junction had 4 bases not matched to a gene; V was cut back by 4 bases and J by 3 bases. The CDR3 here is CASSEGQLNQPQHF. CDR3 nucleotides: TGCGCCAGCAGCGAGGGACAGCTCAATCAGCCCCAGCATTTT.